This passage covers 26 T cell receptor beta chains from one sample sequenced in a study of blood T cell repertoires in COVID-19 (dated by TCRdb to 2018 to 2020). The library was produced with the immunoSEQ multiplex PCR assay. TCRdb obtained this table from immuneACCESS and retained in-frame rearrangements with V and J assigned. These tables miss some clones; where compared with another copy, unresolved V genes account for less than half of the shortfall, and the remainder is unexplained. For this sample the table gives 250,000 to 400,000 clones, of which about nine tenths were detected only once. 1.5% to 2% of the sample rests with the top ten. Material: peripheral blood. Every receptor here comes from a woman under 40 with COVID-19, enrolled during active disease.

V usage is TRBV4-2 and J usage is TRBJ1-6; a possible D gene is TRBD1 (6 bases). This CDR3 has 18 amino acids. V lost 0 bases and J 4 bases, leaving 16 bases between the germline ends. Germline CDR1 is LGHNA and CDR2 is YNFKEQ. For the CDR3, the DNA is TGTGCCAGCAGCCAAGACTTGGCGGGGGGCGTTTATAATTCACCCCTCCACTTT. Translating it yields CASSQDLAGGVYNSPLHF.

The CDR3 sequence: CAWSDLAGWETQYF. Here the CDR3 DNA reads TGTGCCTGGAGTGATCTAGCGGGGTGGGAGACCCAGTACTTC. The rearrangement links TRBV30 to TRBJ2-5; TRBD2 matches at 9 bases. V lost 1 base and J lost 5; bases outside the gene matches: 5. The CDR3 is made up of 14 amino acids. Germline CDR1 GTSNPN, CDR2 SVGIG (reference sequence).

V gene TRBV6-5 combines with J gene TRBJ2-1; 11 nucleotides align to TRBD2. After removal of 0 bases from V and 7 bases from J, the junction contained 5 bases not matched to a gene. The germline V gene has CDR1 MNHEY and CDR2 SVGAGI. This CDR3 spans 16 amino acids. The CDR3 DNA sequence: TGTGCCAGCAGTTACTCGGTAGCGGGGGGGCCAAATGAGCAGTTCTTC. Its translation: CASSYSVAGGPNEQFF.

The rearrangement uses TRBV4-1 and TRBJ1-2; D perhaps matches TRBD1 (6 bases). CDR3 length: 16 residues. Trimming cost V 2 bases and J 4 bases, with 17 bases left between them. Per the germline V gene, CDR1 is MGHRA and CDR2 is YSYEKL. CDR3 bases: TGCGCCAGCAGCCAAACGACCGCGATAGGGGGCTATGGCTACACCTTC. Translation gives CASSQTTAIGGYGYTF.

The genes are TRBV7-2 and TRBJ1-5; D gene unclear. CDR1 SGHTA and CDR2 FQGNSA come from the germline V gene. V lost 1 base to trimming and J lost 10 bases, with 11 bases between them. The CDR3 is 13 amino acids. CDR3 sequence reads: CASSLETFRPQHF. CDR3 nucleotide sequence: TGTGCCAGCAGCTTAGAGACTTTTAGACCCCAGCATTTT.

CDR3 nucleotides: TGTGCCAGCAGTTCGACAGGCGACCTCTACACCTTC. Translated, it gives CASSSTGDLYTF. The rearrangement uses TRBV28 and TRBJ1-2; D is perhaps TRBD1 (6 bases). Trimming took 4 bases from V and 10 from J, leaving 13 bases between them. This CDR3 spans 12 amino acids. Per the germline V gene, CDR1 is MDHEN and CDR2 is SYDVKM.

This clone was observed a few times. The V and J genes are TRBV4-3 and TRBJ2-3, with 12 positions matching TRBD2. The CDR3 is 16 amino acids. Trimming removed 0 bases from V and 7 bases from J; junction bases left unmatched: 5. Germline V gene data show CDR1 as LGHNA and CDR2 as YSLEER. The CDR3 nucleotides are TGCGCCAGCAGCCAAGATCCTAGCGGGGGGGCAAATACGCAGTATTTT. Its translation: CASSQDPSGGANTQYF.

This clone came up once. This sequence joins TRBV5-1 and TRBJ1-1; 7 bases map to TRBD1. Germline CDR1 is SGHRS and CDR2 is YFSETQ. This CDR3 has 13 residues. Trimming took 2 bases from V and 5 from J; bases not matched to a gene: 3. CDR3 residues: CASSFQGETEAFF. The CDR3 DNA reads TGCGCCAGCAGCTTTCAGGGGGAGACTGAAGCTTTCTTT.

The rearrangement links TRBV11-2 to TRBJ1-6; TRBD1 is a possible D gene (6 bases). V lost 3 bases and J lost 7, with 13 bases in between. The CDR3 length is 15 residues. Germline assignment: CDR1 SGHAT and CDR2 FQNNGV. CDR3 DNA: TGTGCCAGCAGCTTGCTCGGACAGTACAATTCACCCCTCCACTTT. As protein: CASSLLGQYNSPLHF.

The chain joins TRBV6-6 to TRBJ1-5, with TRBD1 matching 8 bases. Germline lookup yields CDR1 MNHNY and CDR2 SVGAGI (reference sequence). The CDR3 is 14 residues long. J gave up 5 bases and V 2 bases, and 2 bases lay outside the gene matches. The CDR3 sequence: CASSYEDRDQPQHF. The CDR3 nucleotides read TGTGCCAGCAGTTACGAGGACAGGGATCAGCCCCAGCATTTT.

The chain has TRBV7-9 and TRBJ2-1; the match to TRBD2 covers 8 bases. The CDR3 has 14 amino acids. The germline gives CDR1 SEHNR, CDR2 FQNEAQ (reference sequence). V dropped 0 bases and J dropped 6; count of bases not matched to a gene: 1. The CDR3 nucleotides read TGTGCCAGCAGCTTAGCCGGGGGGGCCAATGAGCAGTTCTTC. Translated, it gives CASSLAGGANEQFF.

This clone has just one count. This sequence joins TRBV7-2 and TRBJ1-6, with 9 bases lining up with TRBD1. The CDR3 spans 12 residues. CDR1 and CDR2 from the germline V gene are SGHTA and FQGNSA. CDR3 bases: TGTGCGAGCGGGACAGGGCAATCACCCCTCCACTTT. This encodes CASGTGQSPLHF.

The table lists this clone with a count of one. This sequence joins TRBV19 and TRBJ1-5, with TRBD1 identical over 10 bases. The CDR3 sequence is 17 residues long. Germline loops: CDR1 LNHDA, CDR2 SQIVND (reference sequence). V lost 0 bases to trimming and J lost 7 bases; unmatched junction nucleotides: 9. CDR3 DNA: TGTGCCAGTAGTATAGACTGGGGACAGGGGCGAGGGCAGCCCCAGCATTTT. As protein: CASSIDWGQGRGQPQHF.

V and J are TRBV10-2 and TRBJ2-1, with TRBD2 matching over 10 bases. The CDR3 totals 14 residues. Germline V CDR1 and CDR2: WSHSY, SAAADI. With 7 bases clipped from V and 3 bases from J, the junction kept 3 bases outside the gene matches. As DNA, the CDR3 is TGCGCCAGCACCCCTAGCGGGGGCTACAATGAGCAGTTCTTC. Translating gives CASTPSGGYNEQFF.

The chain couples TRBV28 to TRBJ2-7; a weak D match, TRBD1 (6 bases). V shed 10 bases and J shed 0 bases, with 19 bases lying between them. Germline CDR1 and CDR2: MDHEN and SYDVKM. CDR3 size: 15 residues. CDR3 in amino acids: CATRIDRTSSYEQYF. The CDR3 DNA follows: TGTGCCACCAGGATCGACAGGACAAGCTCCTACGAGCAGTACTTC.

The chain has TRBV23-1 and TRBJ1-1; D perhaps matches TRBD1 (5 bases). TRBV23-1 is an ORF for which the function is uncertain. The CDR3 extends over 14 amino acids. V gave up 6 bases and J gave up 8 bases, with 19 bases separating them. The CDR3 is CASSLRGDPLEAFF. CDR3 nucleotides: TGCGCCAGCAGCCTCCGGGGGGACCCGTTGGAAGCTTTCTTT.

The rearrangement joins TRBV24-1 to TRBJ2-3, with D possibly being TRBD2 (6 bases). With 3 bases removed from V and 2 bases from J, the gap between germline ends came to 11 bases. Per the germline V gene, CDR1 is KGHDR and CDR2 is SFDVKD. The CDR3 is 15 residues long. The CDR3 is CATSDAGRVTDTQYF. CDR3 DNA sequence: TGTGCCACCAGTGATGCGGGGCGGGTCACAGATACGCAGTATTTT.

CDR3 loop: CASTQGVSYTDTQYF. In nucleotides, the CDR3 is TGTGCCAGCACCCAAGGGGTCTCGTACACAGATACGCAGTATTTT. The chain recombines TRBV6-5 with TRBJ2-3; D might be TRBD1 (5 bases). There are 15 residues in the CDR3. Germline V gene lookup returns CDR1 MNHEY and CDR2 SVGAGI. Trimming shortened V by 7 bases and J by 2 bases, and 16 bases separated the two germline ends.

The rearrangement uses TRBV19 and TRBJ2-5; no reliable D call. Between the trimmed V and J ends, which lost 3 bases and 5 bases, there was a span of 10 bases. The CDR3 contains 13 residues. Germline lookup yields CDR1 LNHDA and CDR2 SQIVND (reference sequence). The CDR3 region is CASSMHTTETQYF. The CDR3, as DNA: TGTGCCAGTAGTATGCACACTACGGAGACCCAGTACTTC.

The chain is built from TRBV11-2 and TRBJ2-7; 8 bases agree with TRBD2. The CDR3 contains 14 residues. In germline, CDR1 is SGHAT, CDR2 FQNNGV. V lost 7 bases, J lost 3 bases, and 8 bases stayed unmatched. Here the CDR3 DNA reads TGTGCCAGCACTCTCCAGCGGGGGAACTACGAGCAGTACTTC. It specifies CASTLQRGNYEQYF.

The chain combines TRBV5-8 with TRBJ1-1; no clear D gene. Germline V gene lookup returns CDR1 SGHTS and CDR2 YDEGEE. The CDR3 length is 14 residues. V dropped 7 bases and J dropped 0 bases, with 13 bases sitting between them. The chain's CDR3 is CASLLVSVNTEAFF. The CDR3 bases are TGTGCCAGCCTGCTTGTATCAGTGAACACTGAAGCTTTCTTT.

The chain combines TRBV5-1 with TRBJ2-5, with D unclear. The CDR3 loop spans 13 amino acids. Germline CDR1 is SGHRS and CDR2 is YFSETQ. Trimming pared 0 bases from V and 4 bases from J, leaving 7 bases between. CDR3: CASSLGSLETQYF. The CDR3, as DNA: TGCGCCAGCAGCTTGGGTTCATTAGAGACCCAGTACTTC.

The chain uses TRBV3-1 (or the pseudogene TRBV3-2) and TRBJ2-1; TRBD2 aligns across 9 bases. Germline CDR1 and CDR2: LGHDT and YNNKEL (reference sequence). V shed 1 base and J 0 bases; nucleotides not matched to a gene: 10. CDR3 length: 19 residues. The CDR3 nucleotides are TGTGCCAGCAGCCAAGTGGGTCTAGCGGGGATGAGCTCCTACAATGAGCAGTTCTTC. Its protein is CASSQVGLAGMSSYNEQFF.

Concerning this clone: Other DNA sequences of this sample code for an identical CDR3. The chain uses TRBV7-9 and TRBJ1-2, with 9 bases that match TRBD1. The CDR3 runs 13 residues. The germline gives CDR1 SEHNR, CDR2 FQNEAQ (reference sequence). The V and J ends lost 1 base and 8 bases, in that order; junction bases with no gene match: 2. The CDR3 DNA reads TGTGCCAGCAGCTTAGGACAGGGGGACGGCTACACCTTC. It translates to CASSLGQGDGYTF.

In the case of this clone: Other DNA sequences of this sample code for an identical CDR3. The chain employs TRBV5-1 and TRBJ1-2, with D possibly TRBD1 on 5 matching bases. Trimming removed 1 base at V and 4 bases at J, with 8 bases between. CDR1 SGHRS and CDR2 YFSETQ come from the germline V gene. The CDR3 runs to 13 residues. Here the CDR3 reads CASSLRQGYGYTF. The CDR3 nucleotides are TGCGCCAGCAGCTTGCGGCAGGGCTATGGCTACACCTTC.

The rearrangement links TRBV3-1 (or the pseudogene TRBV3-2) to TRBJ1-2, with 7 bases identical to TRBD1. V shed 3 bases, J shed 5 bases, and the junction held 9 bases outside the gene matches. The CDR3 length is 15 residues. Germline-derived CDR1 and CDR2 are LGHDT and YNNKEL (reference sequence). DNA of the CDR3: TGTGCCAGCAGCCAGGGCACGACAGGGAATTATGGCTACACCTTC. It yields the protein CASSQGTTGNYGYTF.